The 30 T cell receptor beta chains in this list originate from one sample, sequenced in a study of blood T cells in healthy people across ages (dated by TCRdb to the mid-2010s). The method was 5' RACE. The sequencer listed for this sample is Illumina HiSeq 2500. A second PCR of roughly 7 to 12 cycles was performed with a sample-barcoded 5' primer and a J-beta primer mix. Through fastp at Q25 and MiXCR, TCRdb rebuilt clones from the public reads, retaining in-frame beta chains. Identical CDR3 proteins give one entry, which carries the most common genes and DNA. Across this sample there are hundreds of thousands of distinct CDR3 sequences, with about a third seen only once. The ten biggest clones cover 15% of the sample. Sequencing used blood. The source is a woman over 75 in good health. Donor details come from another sample of the same person, matched by shared clones.

This clonotype was seen ten or more times. The chain recombines TRBV7-2 with TRBJ1-1; D uncertain. The CDR3 contains 14 residues. Germline CDR1 is SGHTA and CDR2 is FQGNSA. Deletions cut 4 bases from V and 6 bases from J, with 15 bases between. In nucleotides, the CDR3 is TGTGCCAGCAGCTCCCGGCCCGGCAGGTCTGAAGCTTTCTTT. It encodes CASSSRPGRSEAFF.

About this clonotype itself: A clone one base away is much larger, so this may be a read error. V gene TRBV6-2 or TRBV6-3 combines with J gene TRBJ2-7, with 11 nucleotides matching TRBD2. The CDR3 consists of 13 residues. Germline CDR1 MNHEY, CDR2 SVGEGT. The CDR3, as DNA: TGTGCCAGCAGGACTAGCGGGGCCTACGGGCAGTACTTC. It yields the protein CASRTSGAYGQYF.

Note on this clonotype: Possible read error: a much larger clone is one base away. The chain has TRBV6-1 and TRBJ1-1; no firm D call. Germline V lookup: CDR1 MNHNS, CDR2 SASEGT. CDR3 length: 11 amino acids. V was cut by 7 bases and J by 1 base, with 4 bases left in between. CDR3 DNA: TGTGCCAGCACCCCGAACACTGAAGCTTTCTTT. It translates to CASTPNTEAFF.

For this clonotype: A much larger clone is a single base away; this may be a read error. The rearrangement uses TRBV12-3 or TRBV12-4 and TRBJ2-5; 8 bases fit TRBD1. CDR3 length equals 14 residues. V was pared by 7 bases and J by 11 bases, with 15 bases of the junction left unmatched. The CDR3, as DNA: TGTGCCAGCACCCCTAGGGACAGGAACAATGAGCAGTACTTC. This codes for CASTPRDRNNEQYF.

For this clonotype: A much larger clone differs from this one at a single base, so this may be a read error. This chain connects TRBV28 to TRBJ2-7, with D unresolved. The CDR3 contains 14 residues. V lost 10 bases, J lost 7 bases, and 23 bases lay in between. In germline, CDR1 is MDHEN, CDR2 SYDVKM. This CDR3 is CAIDANNRRNEQYF. CDR3 in DNA: TGTGCCATCGACGCCAACAACCGTAGGAATGAGCAGTACTTC.

This clonotype was detected many times. The chain couples TRBV20-1 to TRBJ2-1; TRBD2 matches at 10 bases. The germline V gene has CDR1 DFQATT and CDR2 SNEGSKA (reference sequence). The CDR3 covers 13 residues. The junction had 3 bases not matched to a gene; V was cut back by 3 bases and J by 7 bases. This CDR3 is CSASLAGVNEQFF. The CDR3 DNA is TGCAGTGCTAGCCTAGCGGGGGTGAATGAGCAGTTCTTC.

The chain recombines TRBV10-3 with TRBJ1-1; no clear D gene. Per germline, CDR1 ENHRY and CDR2 SYGVKD. The CDR3 consists of 12 residues. V gave up 2 bases and J gave up 1 base, with 2 bases separating them. The CDR3 nucleotides are TGTGCCATCAGTGAGAGGAACACTGAAGCTTTCTTT. Its translation: CAISERNTEAFF.

This clonotype was recorded many times. The rearrangement uses TRBV3-1 and TRBJ2-1; D gene unclear. The CDR3 has 11 residues. Germline CDR1 is LGHDT and CDR2 is YNNKEL (reference sequence). The germline V and J ends were trimmed by 4 bases and 15 bases, with 13 bases remaining between them. CDR3 loop: CASSLRPFSFF. In DNA form, the CDR3 reads TGTGCCAGCAGCCTCCGACCTTTCTCGTTCTTC.

In its sample, this clonotype was seen many times. The chain employs TRBV18 and TRBJ2-5, with D possibly TRBD2 on 5 matching bases. Germline loops: CDR1 KGHSH, CDR2 LQKENI. This CDR3 spans 16 amino acids. The V gene lost 5 bases and the J gene lost 5 bases, with 21 bases spanning the gap. CDR3 region: CASSTSGGLAEETQYF. The CDR3 region has the DNA TGTGCCAGCTCAACCTCTGGCGGGCTCGCGGAGGAGACCCAGTACTTC.

The CDR3: CASSLAEEGSRNEQFF. The CDR3 nucleotides are TGTGCCAGCAGTTTGGCGGAGGAAGGGTCACGAAATGAGCAGTTCTTC. The chain combines TRBV27 with TRBJ2-1; perhaps TRBD2 as D (5 bases). The CDR3 covers 16 residues. Looked up from germline, CDR1 is MNHEY and CDR2 is SMNVEV (reference sequence). V was pared by 3 bases and J by 7 bases, with 19 bases between.

The chain combines TRBV7-3 with TRBJ2-3; 8 bases fit TRBD2. From germline, CDR1 is SGHTA and CDR2 FQGTGA. V shed 3 bases and J 4 bases; nucleotides not matched to a gene: 12. There are 17 residues in the CDR3. The CDR3 loop reads CASSFSLNTGGSDTQYF. CDR3 coding DNA: TGTGCCAGCAGCTTTTCCTTAAATACGGGAGGGTCAGATACGCAGTATTTT.

The CDR3 reads CAWSVQGLNEKLFF. CDR3 sequence (DNA): TGTGCCTGGAGTGTACAAGGGTTAAATGAAAAACTGTTTTTT. The chain carries TRBV30 and TRBJ1-4; no clear D gene. V lost 0 bases to trimming and J lost 5 bases, with 10 bases between them. CDR3 length: 14 amino acids. The germline CDR1 and CDR2 sequences are GTSNPN and SVGIG (reference sequence).

The table lists this clonotype with a few counts. The V gene is TRBV6-5, the J gene TRBJ1-2; D ambiguous. The CDR3 covers 13 residues. V lost 0 bases and J lost 5, with 7 bases in between. CDR1 and CDR2 from the germline V gene are MNHEY and SVGAGI. The CDR3 region is CASSYSNLYGYTF. CDR3 nucleotide sequence: TGTGCCAGCAGTTACTCGAATCTGTATGGCTACACCTTC.

The V and J genes are TRBV29-1 and TRBJ1-2, with 7 bases identical to TRBD1. V trimming: 5 bases; J trimming: 1 base; junction bases outside the gene matches: 10. The germline CDR1 and CDR2 sequences are SQVTM and ANQGSEA. The CDR3 contains 15 residues. The CDR3 coding sequence is TGCAGCGTTTGGGTCCTGACAGGGAGTAACTATGGCTACACCTTC. Amino acids: CSVWVLTGSNYGYTF.

This clonotype was recorded many times. The gene calls are TRBV20-1 and TRBJ1-5; 8 nucleotides agree with TRBD1. Losses at the gene ends were 4 bases for V and 4 bases for J; bases not matched to a gene: 6. This CDR3 is built from 14 residues. The germline gives CDR1 DFQATT, CDR2 SNEGSKA (reference sequence). CDR3 sequence: CSATGQEGNQPQHF. CDR3 coding DNA: TGCAGTGCTACGGGACAGGAAGGTAATCAGCCCCAGCATTTT.

This clonotype has at least ten counts. V usage is TRBV20-1 and J usage is TRBJ2-3; 7 bases fit TRBD2. Germline CDR1 and CDR2: DFQATT and SNEGSKA (reference sequence). The V segment lost 3 bases and the J segment 4 bases; nucleotides outside the gene matches: 10. CDR3 length: 15 amino acids. CDR3 DNA: TGCAGTGCTAGTGGGCCCCGGGACTACTCAGATACGCAGTATTTT. Its protein product is CSASGPRDYSDTQYF.

This clonotype was observed at least ten times. This chain joins TRBV19 and TRBJ2-7; 11 bases are shared with TRBD1. CDR3 length: 14 residues. Germline CDR1 is LNHDA and CDR2 is SQIVND (reference sequence). V dropped 4 bases and J dropped 5; count of bases not matched to a gene: 4. CDR3 nucleotide sequence: TGTGCCAGTAGTACCGGACAGGGGGCAGACGAGCAGTACTTC. Its protein is CASSTGQGADEQYF. Full variable domain (missing parts from reference TRBV19 and TRBJ2-7): DGGITQSPKYLFRKEGQNVTLSCEQNLNHDAMYWYRQDPGQGLRLIYYSQIVNDFQKGDIAEGYSVSREKKESFPLTVTSAQKNPTAFYLCASSTGQGADEQYFGPGTRLTVT.

This clonotype was picked up many times. This chain uses TRBV4-3 with TRBJ2-3; 9 bases align to TRBD1. Looked up from germline, CDR1 is LGHNA and CDR2 is YSLEER. V gave up 0 bases and J gave up 3 bases; unmatched junction bases: 4. This CDR3 region has 16 residues. This chain's CDR3 is CASSQEDRGSTDTQYF. In DNA form, the CDR3 reads TGCGCCAGCAGCCAAGAGGACAGGGGATCAACAGATACGCAGTATTTT.

Notes on this clonotype: A much larger clonotype is one base distant, so this may be a read error. The chain joins TRBV6-2 or TRBV6-3 to TRBJ2-5, with D unclear. The V end lost 7 bases, the J end lost 3 bases, and 9 bases lay between the germline ends. This CDR3 comprises 12 residues. Germline loops: CDR1 MNHEY, CDR2 SVGEGT. The CDR3 loop is CASKVPEETQYF. Written as DNA, the CDR3 is TGTGCCAGCAAAGTCCCCGAAGAGACCCAGTACTTC.

This clonotype was seen a handful of times. At one boundary the junction diverges from the germline segment, which might be a read error. The chain combines TRBV2 with TRBJ2-1; 7 bases agree with TRBD1. This CDR3 is 12 amino acids long. The germline CDR1 and CDR2 sequences are SNHLY and FYNNEI. The CDR3 spells CASSPDRPLGVF. The CDR3 region has the DNA TGTGCCAGCAGTCCGGACAGGCCTCTGGGGGTCTTC. The whole variable domain, filled in from reference TRBV2 and TRBJ2-1, reads EPEVTQTPSHQVTQMGQEVILRCVPISNHLYFYWYRQILGQKVEFLVSFYNNEISEKSEIFDDQFSVERPDGSNFTLKIRSTKLEDSAMYFCASSPDRPLGVFGPGTRLTVL.

On this clonotype itself: One base away lies a much larger clone, so this may be a sequencing read error. The chain combines TRBV3-1 with TRBJ2-5; 7 nucleotides match TRBD2. Germline loops: CDR1 LGHDT, CDR2 YNNKEL (reference sequence). This CDR3 region has 15 residues. J was trimmed by 11 bases and V by 1 base; bases with no gene match: 13. CDR3 protein: CASSQGPFGDYEQYF. In DNA form, the CDR3 reads TGTGCCAGCAGCCAAGGCCCTTTCGGGGACTATGAGCAGTACTTC.

This clonotype was seen more than once but under ten times. This clone may be a read error of a much larger clone one base away. V and J are TRBV20-1 and TRBJ2-5, with 13 bases lining up with TRBD2. The J call may not be correct, given that the DNA end is closer to TRBJ2-7. The germline V gene has CDR1 DFQATT and CDR2 SNEGSKA (reference sequence). This CDR3 has 14 residues. The chain's CDR3 is CSAERTSGGVEQYF. DNA for the CDR3: TGCAGTGCCGAACGGACTAGCGGGGGTGTCGAGCAGTACTTC.

This clonotype was seen a handful of times. CDR3 nucleotide sequence: TGCAGTGCCCACGACAGGGAGTATCAGCCCCAGCATTTT. Residues: CSAHDREYQPQHF. The V and J genes are TRBV20-1 and TRBJ1-5, with 7 bases identical to TRBD1. The CDR3 is 13 amino acids. Per the germline V gene, CDR1 is DFQATT and CDR2 is SNEGSKA (reference sequence). V lost 6 bases and J lost 5; bases outside the gene matches: 7.

The CDR3 region is CASSLALRNSPLHF. The CDR3 DNA follows: TGTGCCAGCAGCTTAGCGCTAAGGAATTCACCCCTCCACTTT. The chain couples TRBV7-8 to TRBJ1-6; D remains unclear. The V end lost 0 bases, the J end lost 7 bases, and 7 bases lay between the germline ends. Per germline, CDR1 SGHVS and CDR2 FQNEAQ. The CDR3 is 14 residues long.

Comments on this clonotype: Germline is not matched at one junction end, which may reflect a read error. The V gene is TRBV7-9, the J gene TRBJ2-2; 8 positions agree with TRBD2. CDR1 and CDR2 from the germline V gene are SEHNR and FQNEAQ (reference sequence). This CDR3 is 14 amino acids long. The CDR3 loop reads CASSSAGDTGERVF. The CDR3, as DNA: TGTGCCAGCAGTTCAGCGGGGGACACCGGGGAGCGGGTTTTT. Drawing the rest from reference TRBV7-9 and TRBJ2-2, the complete variable domain is DTGVSQNPRHKITKRGQNVTFRCDPISEHNRLYWYRQTLGQGPEFLTYFQNEAQLEKSRLLSDRFSAERPKGSFSTLEIQRTEQGDSAMYLCASSSAGDTGERVFGEGSRLTVL.

CDR3 sequence: CASGDGGDTEAFF. CDR3 in DNA: TGTGCCAGCGGGGACGGGGGGGACACTGAAGCTTTCTTT. The gene calls are TRBV2 and TRBJ1-1; tentative D call: TRBD1 (5 bases). Deletions cut 8 bases from V and 3 bases from J, with 13 bases between. Germline CDR1 is SNHLY and CDR2 is FYNNEI. CDR3 length equals 13 residues.

The rearrangement uses TRBV2 and TRBJ1-2; tentative D call: TRBD1 (5 bases). This CDR3 contains 13 residues. The V gene lost 6 bases and the J gene lost 11 bases, with 19 bases spanning the gap. CDR1 is SNHLY and CDR2 is FYNNEI in the germline V gene. CDR3 loop: CASSLRREGPYTF. In DNA form, the CDR3 reads TGTGCCAGCAGCCTACGCCGGGAGGGACCTTACACCTTC.

Points on this clonotype: A much larger clone lies one base from this, so it may be a read error. The CDR3 region has the DNA TGCAGTGCTACTCCGCTAGCGGGGTATTACAATGAGCAGTACTTC. This sequence encodes CSATPLAGYYNEQYF. J is TRBJ2-1 and V is TRBV20-1; TRBD2 agrees at 9 bases. The tail of the sequence fits TRBJ2-7 better, so the J call may be wrong. The CDR3 is made up of 15 amino acids. Germline V gene sequence: CDR1 DFQATT, CDR2 SNEGSKA (reference sequence).

This clonotype was picked up many times. Here the CDR3 DNA reads TGTGCCAGCCAGTGGGGCGGGGGCACAGATACGCAGTATTTT. Translated, it gives CASQWGGGTDTQYF. The chain links TRBV7-2 to TRBJ2-3, with D possibly being TRBD2 (6 bases). The CDR3 totals 14 residues. Germline V gene sequence: CDR1 SGHTA, CDR2 FQGNSA. V was pared by 8 bases and J by 1 base, with 13 bases between.

This clonotype was seen many times. CDR3 in amino acids: CASSEGRYEGTDTQYF. Written as DNA, the CDR3 is TGCGCCAGCAGCGAGGGACGGTACGAAGGCACAGATACGCAGTATTTT. V and J are TRBV5-1 and TRBJ2-3; D may correspond to TRBD1 or TRBD2 (5 bases each). The CDR3 loop spans 16 amino acids. V gave up 4 bases and J gave up 1 base, with 16 bases separating them. From germline, CDR1 is SGHRS and CDR2 YFSETQ.